This entry lists 27 T cell receptor beta chains sequenced from one sample in a study of blood T cells in healthy people across ages. Together with a sample-barcoded 5' primer, a J-beta primer mix was included in a second PCR lasting roughly 6 to 12 cycles. TCRdb reprocessed the 5' RACE reads with MiXCR, giving one entry per CDR3 protein. The sample lists about 1.1 million distinct CDR3 sequences; 35% to 40% were seen once. The sample taken for sequencing was blood. These receptors were collected from a man younger than 30 in good health.

The V gene is TRBV27, the J gene TRBJ1-5; the D gene is possibly TRBD1 (5 bases). CDR1 and CDR2 from the germline V gene are MNHEY and SMNVEV (reference sequence). Trimming removed 0 bases from V and 4 bases from J, with 10 bases in between. The CDR3 contains 15 residues. The CDR3, as DNA: TGTGCCAGCAGTTTATCGGGTAGGGGAAATCAGCCCCAGCATTTT. Amino acid sequence: CASSLSGRGNQPQHF.

The chain combines TRBV9 with TRBJ2-6; D gene ambiguous. CDR3 length: 16 amino acids. In germline, CDR1 is SGDLS, CDR2 YYNGEE. Trimming stripped 1 base from V and 0 bases from J, with 8 bases between. Written as DNA, the CDR3 is TGTGCCAGCAGCGTAAGCGTGGCCTCTGGGGCCAACGTCCTGACTTTC. Residues: CASSVSVASGANVLTF.

The rearrangement joins TRBV16 to TRBJ1-5; a weak D match, TRBD1 (5 bases). This CDR3 spans 16 amino acids. The V gene lost 0 bases and the J gene lost 4 bases, with 13 bases spanning the gap. Germline CDR1 is KGHSY and CDR2 is FQNENV. CDR3 residues: CASSQSRKGPNQPQHF. In DNA, the CDR3 is TGTGCCAGCAGCCAATCGAGGAAGGGACCTAATCAGCCCCAGCATTTT.

J is TRBJ2-3 and V is TRBV4-1; 8 positions match TRBD2. Trimming took 4 bases from V and 1 from J; bases not matched to a gene: 7. Germline V gives CDR1 MGHRA, CDR2 YSYEKL. CDR3 length: 16 amino acids. In DNA form, the CDR3 reads TGCGCCAGCAGCCCCTCGGGGCGGGAGGGCACAGATACGCAGTATTTT. It yields the protein CASSPSGREGTDTQYF.

This clonotype was detected only a few times. The chain employs TRBV4-1 and TRBJ2-4; no firm D call. Per germline, CDR1 MGHRA and CDR2 YSYEKL. The CDR3 consists of 14 residues. Trimming removed 1 base at V and 5 bases at J, with 9 bases between. The CDR3, as DNA: TGCGCCAGCAGCCAAGCTTGGAGAGAAAACATTCAGTACTTC. Its translation is CASSQAWRENIQYF.

The chain couples TRBV20-1 to TRBJ2-5, with D hard to call. Germline CDR1 DFQATT, CDR2 SNEGSKA (reference sequence). The CDR3 contains 13 residues. V was cut by 4 bases and J by 0 bases, with 9 bases left in between. CDR3 in DNA: TGCAGTGCTATAGGACCGTACCAAGAGACCCAGTACTTC. Translation gives CSAIGPYQETQYF.

This clonotype was picked up a small number of times. The gene calls are TRBV20-1 and TRBJ2-2; D possibly uses TRBD1 or TRBD2 (5 bases each). CDR1 is DFQATT and CDR2 is SNEGSKA in the germline V gene (reference sequence). Between the trimmed V and J ends, which lost 6 bases and 3 bases, there was a span of 17 bases. The CDR3 totals 15 residues. The CDR3 spells CSAQGPKKDTGELFF. CDR3 coding DNA: TGCAGTGCCCAGGGACCTAAAAAGGACACCGGGGAGCTGTTTTTT.

A remark on this clonotype: One end of the junction does not line up with germline, which may come from a read error. V usage is TRBV5-5 and J usage is TRBJ2-1, with a tentative D call TRBD1 (6 bases). The end of the DNA aligns better with TRBJ2-7, so the J call may be wrong. Germline-derived CDR1 and CDR2 are SGHKS and YYEKEE (reference sequence). This CDR3 spans 15 amino acids. The CDR3 nucleotides are TGTGCCAGCAGGTTGGGACACCGAAACTACAATGAGCAGTACTTC. The encoded protein is CASRLGHRNYNEQYF.

This clonotype was recorded a few times. J is TRBJ2-3 and V is TRBV6-5; possibly TRBD1 or TRBD2 for D (5 bases each). V shed 11 bases and J shed 1 base, with 19 bases lying between them. Germline V gives CDR1 MNHEY, CDR2 SVGAGI. CDR3 length: 15 residues. The CDR3 DNA reads as TGTGCCGTAGGGGAGTCCCCGCTTGGCACAGATACGCAGTATTTT. Residues: CAVGESPLGTDTQYF.

V is TRBV27 and J is TRBJ1-2; TRBD1 matches 7 bases. The CDR3 runs to 16 residues. Germline V gives CDR1 MNHEY, CDR2 SMNVEV (reference sequence). The V and J ends lost 2 bases and 4 bases, in that order; junction bases with no gene match: 10. The DNA of the CDR3 is TGTGCCAGCAGTTTAGGGTGGGACAGACCTTTCTATGGCTACACCTTC. Translating it yields CASSLGWDRPFYGYTF.

This clonotype came up a few times. One end of the junction does not line up with germline, which may come from a read error. CDR3 sequence: CASSISTGTGELFF. The CDR3 DNA is TGCGCCAGCAGCATATCGACAGGGACCGGGGAGTTGTTTTTT. The chain links TRBV4-1 to TRBJ2-2; 7 positions match TRBD1. Per the germline V gene, CDR1 is MGHRA and CDR2 is YSYEKL. CDR3 length: 14 residues.

The chain joins TRBV5-4 to TRBJ2-1; 10 bases match TRBD2. With 9 bases clipped from V and 0 bases from J, the junction kept 9 bases outside the gene matches. The CDR3 consists of 16 residues. Germline V gives CDR1 SGHNT, CDR2 YYREEE (reference sequence). The CDR3 here is CAIISGGPSSYNEQFF. Here the CDR3 DNA reads TGTGCCATCATTAGCGGGGGGCCCAGCTCCTACAATGAGCAGTTCTTC.

This clonotype was detected once. The chain uses TRBV6-2 or TRBV6-3 and TRBJ2-1; possible D gene TRBD2, 6 bases. The CDR3 totals 15 residues. The V and J ends lost 4 bases and 13 bases respectively, with 23 bases between them. The germline V gene has CDR1 MNHEY and CDR2 SVGEGT. CDR3 loop: CASSFLGGVKETQFF. CDR3 sequence (DNA): TGTGCCAGCAGTTTCTTGGGCGGGGTCAAAGAGACCCAGTTCTTC.

As for this clonotype: A much larger clone sits a single nucleotide away, making a read error possible. V and J are TRBV7-9 and TRBJ2-7; D ambiguous. Germline CDR1 SEHNR, CDR2 FQNEAQ (reference sequence). The CDR3 extends over 12 amino acids. The CDR3 DNA sequence: TGTTCCAGCAGCTTAACCGCCTACGAGCAGTACTTC. This codes for CSSSLTAYEQYF.

There are a few counts of this clonotype. The genes are TRBV19 and TRBJ2-3; 7 nucleotides match TRBD1. Germline V gene data show CDR1 as LNHDA and CDR2 as SQIVND (reference sequence). J was trimmed by 3 bases and V by 5 bases; bases with no gene match: 5. The CDR3 length is 14 residues. The CDR3 loop is CASSADRATDTQYF. The CDR3 region has the DNA TGTGCCAGTAGTGCCGACAGGGCAACAGATACGCAGTATTTT.

On this clonotype: At one of its ends the junction is not consistent with the germline gene, which may arise from a read error. V gene TRBV27 combines with J gene TRBJ1-1; TRBD1 matches at 10 bases. This CDR3 comprises 15 residues. Germline-derived CDR1 and CDR2 are MNHEY and SMNVEV (reference sequence). The CDR3, as DNA: TGTGCCTGCAGTCTCCGACAGGGGGCGTTCGCTGAAGCTTTCTTT. Protein product: CACSLRQGAFAEAFF.

The rearrangement joins TRBV4-2 to TRBJ1-1, with D maybe TRBD1 (6 bases). Germline V gene sequence: CDR1 LGHNA, CDR2 YNFKEQ. The CDR3 totals 15 residues. V was trimmed by 1 base and J by 1 base, leaving 10 bases between them. The CDR3, as DNA: TGTGCCAGCAGCCAAGGTTTACAGGGGAACACTGAAGCTTTCTTT. Translating it yields CASSQGLQGNTEAFF.

The chain employs TRBV24-1 and TRBJ2-3, with unresolved D. Trimming left V 4 bases short and J 5 bases short, with 9 bases between. This CDR3 is 13 amino acids long. Germline V gene data show CDR1 as KGHDR and CDR2 as SFDVKD. CDR3 amino acids: CATSEPDGDTQYF. As DNA, the CDR3 is TGTGCCACCAGTGAACCGGACGGAGATACGCAGTATTTT.

This rearrangement joins TRBV2 to TRBJ1-2; D is unresolved. Trimming left V 7 bases short and J 4 bases short, with 13 bases between. Germline V gene data show CDR1 as SNHLY and CDR2 as FYNNEI. CDR3 size: 13 residues. CDR3 loop: CASKWTAVYGYTF. The CDR3 coding sequence is TGTGCCAGCAAGTGGACCGCTGTCTATGGCTACACCTTC. The entire variable domain, with the rest obtained from reference TRBV2 and TRBJ1-2, is as follows: EPEVTQTPSHQVTQMGQEVILRCVPISNHLYFYWYRQILGQKVEFLVSFYNNEISEKSEIFDDQFSVERPDGSNFTLKIRSTKLEDSAMYFCASKWTAVYGYTFGSGTRLTVV.

The chain recombines TRBV7-2 with TRBJ1-1; possibly TRBD1 for D (6 bases). CDR1 is SGHTA, CDR2 FQGNSA, per germline. The CDR3 consists of 14 residues. V lost 3 bases to trimming and J lost 7 bases, with 15 bases between them. The CDR3 loop reads CASSLGGLAGEAFF. The CDR3 coding sequence is TGTGCCAGCAGCTTGGGGGGGCTTGCGGGTGAAGCTTTCTTT.

CDR3 residues: CASSFEEANTEAFF. The CDR3 DNA sequence: TGTGCCAGCAGCTTTGAGGAGGCGAACACTGAAGCTTTCTTT. This rearrangement joins TRBV7-2 to TRBJ1-1; no clear D gene. This CDR3 region has 14 residues. The ends were cut back, 3 bases at V and 1 base at J, with 9 bases in the middle. From germline, CDR1 is SGHTA and CDR2 FQGNSA.

The J gene is TRBJ2-1, the V gene TRBV2; 9 nucleotides match TRBD2. Looked up from germline, CDR1 is SNHLY and CDR2 is FYNNEI. J was trimmed by 5 bases and V by 3 bases; bases with no gene match: 5. The CDR3 has 15 residues. CDR3 bases: TGTGCCAGCAGTGAGAGGCTAGCGGGGCACAATGAGCAGTTCTTC. Protein: CASSERLAGHNEQFF.

V gene TRBV9 combines with J gene TRBJ1-2; D perhaps matches TRBD1 (5 bases). The CDR3 runs 15 residues. CDR1 and CDR2 from the germline V gene are SGDLS and YYNGEE. V was trimmed by 4 bases and J by 8 bases, leaving 21 bases between them. CDR3 loop: CASSIAGTPASGYTF. The CDR3 DNA sequence: TGTGCCAGCAGCATTGCAGGGACGCCAGCCTCCGGCTACACCTTC. Looking up the rest from reference TRBV9 and TRBJ1-2 gives the full variable domain: DSGVTQTPKHLITATGQRVTLRCSPRSGDLSVYWYQQSLDQGLQFLIQYYNGEERAKGNILERFSAQQFPDLHSELNLSSLELGDSALYFCASSIAGTPASGYTFGSGTRLTVV.

This clonotype was counted a few times. The chain joins TRBV5-6 to TRBJ1-2, with 7 bases that match TRBD1. V lost 4 bases to trimming and J lost 6 bases; unmatched junction nucleotides: 3. Germline V CDR1 and CDR2: SGHDT, YYEEEE. The CDR3 is 12 residues long. The CDR3 coding sequence is TGTGCCAGCAGCAAGACAGGGCATGGCTACACCTTC. It codes for CASSKTGHGYTF.

This clonotype was seen a few times. CDR3: CASSYNAGRYGYTF. The CDR3 nucleotides are TGTGCCAGCAGTTACAACGCCGGACGTTATGGCTACACCTTC. The chain has TRBV12-3 or TRBV12-4 and TRBJ1-2; D is ambiguous. This CDR3 is built from 14 residues. V lost 4 bases to trimming and J lost 5 bases, with 14 bases between them.

This clonotype was seen repeatedly, ten times or more. The chain is built from TRBV28 and TRBJ1-2; D not certain. Germline V gene lookup returns CDR1 MDHEN and CDR2 SYDVKM. This CDR3 is built from 14 residues. V lost 2 bases to trimming and J lost 4 bases, with 11 bases between them. The CDR3 nucleotides read TGTGCCAGCAGTTTAGGGCCGCGGATCTATGGCTACACCTTC. It yields the protein CASSLGPRIYGYTF.

This clonotype was observed a few times. The chain uses TRBV5-1 and TRBJ2-1; D gene unclear. The V end lost 1 base, the J end lost 2 bases, and 10 bases lay between the germline ends. CDR1 is SGHRS, CDR2 YFSETQ, per germline. The CDR3 loop spans 15 amino acids. In nucleotides, the CDR3 is TGCGCCAGCAGCTTGTCTACCAGTACCTACAATGAGCAGTTCTTC. It translates to CASSLSTSTYNEQFF. Together with reference TRBV5-1 and TRBJ2-1, the CDR3 gives the full variable domain: KAGVTQTPRYLIKTRGQQVTLSCSPISGHRSVSWYQQTPGQGLQFLFEYFSETQRNKGNFPGRFSGRQFSNSRSEMNVSTLELGDSALYLCASSLSTSTYNEQFFGPGTRLTVL.